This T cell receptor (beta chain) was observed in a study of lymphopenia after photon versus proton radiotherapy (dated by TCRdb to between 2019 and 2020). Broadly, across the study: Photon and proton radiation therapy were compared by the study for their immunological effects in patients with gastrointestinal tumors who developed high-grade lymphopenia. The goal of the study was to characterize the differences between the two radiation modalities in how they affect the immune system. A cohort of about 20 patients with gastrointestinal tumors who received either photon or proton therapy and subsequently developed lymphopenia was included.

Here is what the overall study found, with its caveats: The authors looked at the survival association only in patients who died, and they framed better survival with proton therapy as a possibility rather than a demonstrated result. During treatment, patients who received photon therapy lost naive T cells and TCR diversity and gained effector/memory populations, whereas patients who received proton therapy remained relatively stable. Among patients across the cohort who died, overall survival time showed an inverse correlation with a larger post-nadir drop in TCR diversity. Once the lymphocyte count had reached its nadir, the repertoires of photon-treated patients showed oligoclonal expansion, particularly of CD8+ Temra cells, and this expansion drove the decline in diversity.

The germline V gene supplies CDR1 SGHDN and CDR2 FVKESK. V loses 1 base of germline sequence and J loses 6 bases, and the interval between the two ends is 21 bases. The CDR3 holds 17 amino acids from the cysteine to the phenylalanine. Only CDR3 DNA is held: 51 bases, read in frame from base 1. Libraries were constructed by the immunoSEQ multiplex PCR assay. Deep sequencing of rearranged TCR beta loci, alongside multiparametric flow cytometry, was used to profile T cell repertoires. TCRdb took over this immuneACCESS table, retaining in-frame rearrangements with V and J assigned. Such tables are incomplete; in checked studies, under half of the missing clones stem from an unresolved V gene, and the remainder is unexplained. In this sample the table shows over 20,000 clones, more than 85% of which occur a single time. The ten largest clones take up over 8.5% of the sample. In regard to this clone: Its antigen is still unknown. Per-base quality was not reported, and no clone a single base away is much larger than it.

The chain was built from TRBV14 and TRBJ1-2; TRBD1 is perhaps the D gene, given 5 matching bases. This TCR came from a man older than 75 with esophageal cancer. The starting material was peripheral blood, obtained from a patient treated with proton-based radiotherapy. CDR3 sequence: CASSQARGAGPVDGYTF. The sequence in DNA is TGTGCCAGCAGCCAAGCCCGAGGCGCAGGGCCGGTTGATGGCTACACCTTC.